The TCR beta chain described here comes from a study of identical twins listed by TCRdb under 2016. For the study in its entirety: To test whether fetal clonotypes persist, the study used deep sequencing on TCR alpha and beta repertoires from monozygotic twins, unrelated adults of various ages, and cord blood. Replicate twin experiments were performed at different times using different library preparation protocols to rule out contamination. The investigation overall reported the following: The excess sharing between twins in beta out-of-frame sequences was weaker because fewer shared sequences reduced the signal-to-noise ratio. In monozygotic twins, out-of-frame TCR alpha sharing was systematically underestimated by recombination models, although the models agreed with sharing between unrelated individuals. Compared with coincidental sharing between unrelated individuals, an excess of low generation-probability sequences was observed among out-of-frame TCR alpha sequences shared between twins. Because the same donors could not be followed over many years, the conclusions relied on cross-sectional statistical analysis. Invariant T cells such as MAIT and iNKT could partly confound zero-insertion analyses, though diverse VJ usage argued against this for most clonotypes. Abundant cord blood beta clonotypes had fewer insertions, young adult naive repertoires showed a similar but weaker trend, and memory repertoires showed no such trend.

This clonotype appeared a few times. There is no known antigen for this receptor. No clone much larger than this one lies a single base away; base qualities are absent. Spanning cysteine to phenylalanine, the CDR3 consists of 14 amino acids. The kept DNA is CDR3 alone, 42 bases in frame from the first base. V is pared back by 6 bases and J by 2 bases, with 14 bases lying between the germline termini. CDR1 and CDR2 were assigned from the germline V gene (reference sequence) as DFQATT and SNEGSKA. Only healthy Caucasian donors were included. Libraries were prepared through 5' RACE. TCRdb records Illumina HiSeq 2000 as the sequencer. A universal primer binding site was introduced by template switching, and a unique molecular identifier was present in the final cDNA, enabling accurate counting of TCR cDNA molecules. First-strand cDNA for TCR alpha and beta chains was synthesized from specific primers in the conserved constant-segment region. To control for contamination, every cDNA library carried two barcodes: a SMART-Mk sample barcode plus Illumina barcodes. TruSeq adapter sequences, together with Illumina sample barcodes, were added in two successive PCR steps. The Illumina HiSeq platform was used with custom primers to sequence TCR alpha and beta cDNA libraries. Processing in the source paper ran as follows. MiGEC was used to process raw reads and extract unique molecular identifiers, and MiXCR was used to find CDR3 positions. Recombination models were inferred per individual with the repgenHMM and IGoR tools using an EM algorithm. The tcR package in R was used for shared clonotype analysis, with sharing normalized by the product of cloneset sizes. To study raw recombination without the effects of thymic and clonal selection, out-of-frame nonproductive sequences were analyzed. TCRdb reanalyzed the raw reads on its own, using fastp at Q25 for trimming and MiXCR for clone calling, and kept in-frame beta chains. Each record represents a unique CDR3 protein, reported with the most common genes and DNA among its rows. These V and J calls rely on TCRdb rather than the paper's analysis. The sample profile shows roughly 1,500,000 distinct CDR3 sequences; 32% of them were found once. The top ten hold roughly 0.3% of the sample.

The source material was cord blood. This chain joins TRBV20-1 to TRBJ2-1; the best D guess is TRBD2, with 6 bases matching. The TCR comes from a newborn girl in good health. The nucleotides are TGCAGTGCCCAGGGACTCCCCCCCTACAATGAGCAGTTCTTC. Its protein reads: CSAQGLPPYNEQFF.